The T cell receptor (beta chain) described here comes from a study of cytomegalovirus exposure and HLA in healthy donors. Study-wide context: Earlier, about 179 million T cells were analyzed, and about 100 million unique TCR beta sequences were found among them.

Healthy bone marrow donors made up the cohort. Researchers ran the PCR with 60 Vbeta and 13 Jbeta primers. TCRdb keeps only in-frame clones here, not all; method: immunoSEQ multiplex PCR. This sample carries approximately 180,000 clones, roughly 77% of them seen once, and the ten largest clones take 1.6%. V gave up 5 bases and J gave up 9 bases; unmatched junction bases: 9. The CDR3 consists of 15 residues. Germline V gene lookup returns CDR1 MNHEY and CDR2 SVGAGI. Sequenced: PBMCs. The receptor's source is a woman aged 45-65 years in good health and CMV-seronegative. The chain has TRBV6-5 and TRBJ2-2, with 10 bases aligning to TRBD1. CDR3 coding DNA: TGTGCCAGCAGTCCCCGACAGGGGGCGTCTCGGGAGCTGTTTTTT. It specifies CASSPRQGASRELFF.